The rows below give T cell receptor beta chains drawn from one sample of a study of T cell changes during pregnancy in multiple sclerosis. The table came from immunoSEQ multiplex PCR; TCRdb's copy has only in-frame clones and leaves some out. The sample includes 50,000 to 65,000 clones, 85% to 95% of them seen just once. The starting material was CD8+ T cells from peripheral blood mononuclear cells, obtained in the second trimester of pregnancy. The receptors come from a female donor with multiple sclerosis, enrolled in a pregnancy study. Each CDR3 is given with its conserved first and last residue. The D gene is left open where the match is weak. Expanded clones are given a class, and other clones once, few, many or no size at all.

D gene,V gene,clone size,J gene,CDR3 length,CDR3 DNA,CDR3 protein
TRBD2,TRBV4-2,-,TRBJ2-7,16,TGTGCCAGCAGCCAAGATATACCAGCGGGAAACTACGAGCAGTACTTC,CASSQDIPAGNYEQYF
TRBD2,TRBV19,-,TRBJ2-1,16,TGTGCCAGTAGTGCACACCCTACTAGCGGGAGGGGCGAGCAGTTCTTC,CASSAHPTSGRGEQFF
-,TRBV2,-,TRBJ1-3,13,TGTGCCAGCAGTGTTCTGACACGAAACACCATATATTTT,CASSVLTRNTIYF
-,TRBV4-3,once,TRBJ2-3,16,TGCGCCAGCAGCCAAGATTTCAGCGGGAGCACAGATACGCAGTATTTT,CASSQDFSGSTDTQYF
TRBD2,TRBV27,-,TRBJ2-5,15,TGTGCCAGCAGCCGGACTAGCGGGCCTCAAGAGACCCAGTACTTC,CASSRTSGPQETQYF
TRBD2,TRBV4-1,-,TRBJ2-3,16,TGCGCCAGCAGCCAAGGGGCTAGCGGGAGGACAGATACGCAGTATTTT,CASSQGASGRTDTQYF
-,TRBV23-1,-,TRBJ2-7,13,TGCGCCAGCAGTCAATCAAAGTTTGAAGCCCTGTACTTC,CASSQSKFEALYF
TRBD1,TRBV6-1,-,TRBJ1-1,14,TGTGCCAACGGACAGGGCTTTATGAACACTGAAGCTTTCTTT,CANGQGFMNTEAFF
-,TRBV15,-,TRBJ2-5,16,TGTGCCACCAGCAGAGGCCGGTCGACCGGAGGGGAGACCCAGTACTTC,CATSRGRSTGGETQYF
TRBD2,TRBV29-1,-,TRBJ2-1,12,TGCAGCGTTTACGGCGGGAGTGGTGAGCAGTTCTTC,CSVYGGSGEQFF
TRBD2,TRBV28,-,TRBJ2-5,18,TGTGCCACTCAGTCCGGGACTAGCACATATCACCACCAAGAGACCCAGTACTTC,CATQSGTSTYHHQETQYF
-,TRBV27,-,TRBJ1-1,14,TGTGCCAGCATCGGGGGAACATTGAACACTGAAGCTTTCTTT,CASIGGTLNTEAFF
-,TRBV7-3,-,TRBJ1-1,15,TGTGCCAGCAGCTTAATGGCAGGTGGGAGCACTGAAGCTTTCTTT,CASSLMAGGSTEAFF
TRBD1,TRBV18,-,TRBJ1-1,17,TGTGCCAGCTCACCACTGCGGACAGGGGTCTGGGGCACTGAAGCTTTCTTT,CASSPLRTGVWGTEAFF
TRBD2,TRBV19,once,TRBJ2-3,16,TGTGCCAGTAGCCCCTCGGGGGGAGGCCTCACAGATACGCAGTATTTT,CASSPSGGGLTDTQYF
TRBD1,TRBV9,-,TRBJ2-6,21,TGTGCCAGCAGCGGACAGGGTGGGGCAGGGCCTCTGTTCGCTGGGGCCAACGTCCTGACTTTC,CASSGQGGAGPLFAGANVLTF
-,TRBV9,-,TRBJ1-1,14,TGTGCCAGCAGCGAACACGCGGGGAACACTGAAGCTTTCTTT,CASSEHAGNTEAFF
-,TRBV27,-,TRBJ2-7,15,TGTGCCAGCAGTTTTGCCCCTCCGGGATTCTACGAGCAGTACTTC,CASSFAPPGFYEQYF
-,TRBV2,-,TRBJ2-2,13,TGTGCCAGCAGGGGCGGGTACACCGGGGAGCTGTTTTTT,CASRGGYTGELFF
TRBD1,TRBV19,-,TRBJ1-2,15,TGTGCCAGTAGCTGGGGGACAGGGGGCGACTATGGCTACACCTTC,CASSWGTGGDYGYTF
TRBD1,TRBV5-1,-,TRBJ2-3,14,TGCGCCAGCAGCTTAGAGGGGGCCACAGATACGCAGTATTTT,CASSLEGATDTQYF
-,TRBV2,-,TRBJ2-1,15,TGTGCCAGCCAGTTCCCAGGGGACGCCTACAATGAGCAGTTCTTC,CASQFPGDAYNEQFF
-,TRBV13,-,TRBJ2-3,12,TGTGCCAGCAGCTACTATTCGGATACGCAGTATTTT,CASSYYSDTQYF
-,TRBV9,-,TRBJ2-7,13,TGTGCCAGCAGCGAGGGGGGGAACTACGAGCAGTACTTC,CASSEGGNYEQYF
TRBD1,TRBV28,once,TRBJ1-5,17,TGTGCCAGCAGTTTAAGACAGGGGGCCTATAGCAATCAGCCCCAGCATTTT,CASSLRQGAYSNQPQHF
-,TRBV21-1,-,TRBJ2-7,16,TGTGCCAGCAGGGTCCCGGGACTAGCGGACCGGTACGAGCAGTACTTC,CASRVPGLADRYEQYF
-,TRBV27,-,TRBJ2-7,15,TGTGCCAGCAGTAAGGACAGTTCCGTCTCCTACGAGCAGTACTTC,CASSKDSSVSYEQYF
TRBD2,TRBV13,once,TRBJ2-4,17,TGTGCCAGCAGCTCCCGACTAGCGGGAGTGTCCAAAAACATTCAGTACTTC,CASSSRLAGVSKNIQYF
-,TRBV4-2,-,TRBJ2-7,11,TGTGCCAGCAGCCAAGAGGCCGAGCAGTACTTC,CASSQEAEQYF
-,TRBV6-6,-,TRBJ2-5,13,TGTGCCAGCCTGGGGCCGGGGGAAGAGACCCAGTACTTC,CASLGPGEETQYF
-,TRBV4-1,few,TRBJ1-1,14,TGCGCCAGCAGCCAGGGCACACAGGACGGTGAAGCTTTCTTT,CASSQGTQDGEAFF
-,TRBV4-1,once,TRBJ2-7,14,TGCGCCAGCAGCCAGGGCAGGGGAACCTACGAGCAGTACTTC,CASSQGRGTYEQYF
TRBD1,TRBV4-3,-,TRBJ2-7,15,TGCGCCAGCAGCCAAGATGGGGACAGGGGTGACGAGCAGTACTTC,CASSQDGDRGDEQYF
TRBD2,TRBV29-1,-,TRBJ2-7,16,TGCAGCGTTGAATTGGCTAGCGGGAGGGCCCCCTACGAGCAGTACTTC,CSVELASGRAPYEQYF
TRBD1,TRBV11-2,-,TRBJ1-1,15,TGTGCCAGCAGCTCCCAGGGGGCAGTGTACACTGAAGCTTTCTTT,CASSSQGAVYTEAFF
-,TRBV14,-,TRBJ2-4,16,TGTGCCAGCAGCCAAGAAGAAGGAGGGACCAAAAACATTCAGTACTTC,CASSQEEGGTKNIQYF
TRBD2,TRBV6-1,-,TRBJ2-3,19,TGTGCCAGCAGTGAAAAACTAGCGGGAGGCTCGGGGGTTACAGATACGCAGTATTTT,CASSEKLAGGSGVTDTQYF
-,TRBV29-1,-,TRBJ1-2,14,TGCAGCGCGTTCTCCGACAGGACCACGGGGGGCTACACCTTC,CSAFSDRTTGGYTF
TRBD1,TRBV6-4,-,TRBJ1-5,15,TGTGCCAGCAGCCCCGGGACAGGGGACAATCAGCCCCAGCATTTT,CASSPGTGDNQPQHF
-,TRBV19,-,TRBJ1-3,15,TGTGCCAGTAGTATAGGGACAGTCTCTGGAAACACCATATATTTT,CASSIGTVSGNTIYF
-,TRBV6-1,-,TRBJ2-3,14,TGTGCCAGCAGATCAATAGGGGAGGCAGATACGCAGTATTTT,CASRSIGEADTQYF
-,TRBV30,-,TRBJ2-3,15,TGTGCCTGGAGTGTGGTGGGAGTTGCCATAGATACGCAGTATTTT,CAWSVVGVAIDTQYF
-,TRBV29-1,-,TRBJ1-2,12,TGCAGCGTTGTTCCGGGAGCCTATGGCTACACCTTC,CSVVPGAYGYTF
-,TRBV10-3,-,TRBJ1-1,17,TGTGCCATCAGTGACCCCAGGGATAAGGGTACTAAAACTGAAGCTTTCTTT,CAISDPRDKGTKTEAFF
TRBD2,TRBV2,-,TRBJ2-3,15,TGTGCCAGCATGTCGGGCGTCGGGGGGACAGATACGCAGTATTTT,CASMSGVGGTDTQYF
-,TRBV5-6,-,TRBJ2-7,13,TGTGCCAGCAGCTTCGGGGTTGTGAACGAGCAGTACTTC,CASSFGVVNEQYF
TRBD1,TRBV19,-,TRBJ1-1,13,TGTGCCACTAGCAGGGGGCCGGGCACTGAAGCTTTCTTT,CATSRGPGTEAFF
-,TRBV5-6,-,TRBJ2-3,14,TGTGCCAGCAGCTTGACTAAACTCACAGATACGCAGTATTTT,CASSLTKLTDTQYF
-,TRBV7-9,-,TRBJ2-6,15,TGTGCCAGCATCCCCCCCAGCTCTGGGGCCAACGTCCTGACTTTC,CASIPPSSGANVLTF
-,TRBV7-9,-,TRBJ1-3,12,TGTGCCAGCAGACTTACTGGAAACACCATATATTTT,CASRLTGNTIYF
-,TRBV27,-,TRBJ2-3,17,TGTGCCAGCAGTTTATCGGCAGGAGGTCCTAGCACAGATACGCAGTATTTT,CASSLSAGGPSTDTQYF
-,TRBV29-1,-,TRBJ1-1,12,TGCAGCACTGACTCGGGTGACGCTGAAGCTTTCTTT,CSTDSGDAEAFF
-,TRBV7-9,-,TRBJ2-3,16,TGTGCCAGCAGCTTACCGGGGGATGTGGGAACAGATACGCAGTATTTT,CASSLPGDVGTDTQYF
TRBD2,TRBV29-1,-,TRBJ2-7,17,TGCAGCGTTGAAGATAGGGGACTAGCGGGGCGGGGGTACGAGCAGTACTTC,CSVEDRGLAGRGYEQYF
-,TRBV19,-,TRBJ1-2,19,TGTGCCAGTAGTAGCCGCATCACCATGGACACGTACTACTACTATGGCTACACCTTC,CASSSRITMDTYYYYGYTF